These 22 T cell receptor beta chains share one sample of origin, sequenced in a study of Ad26.COV2.S vaccination and SARS-CoV-2 variants. The repertoire was sequenced with immunoSEQ multiplex PCR; TCRdb's copy has only in-frame clones and lacks some. The profile shows roughly 420,000 clones, roughly 89% of them singletons. Stated treatment: around 19 received Ad26.COV2.S at low or high dose, single or two shots; roughly five received placebo; per-sample allocation not given. At day 63 after the first vaccine or placebo injection, samples were drawn. Here the sequenced sample was peripheral blood, taken in a trial of Ad26.COV2.S vaccine versus placebo. The receptors originated from a person aged 18 to 59 who received the Ad26.COV2.S COVID-19 vaccine or a placebo.

The chain couples TRBV11-3 to TRBJ2-5; no reliable D call. The CDR3 sequence is 13 residues long. Germline CDR1 and CDR2: SGHNT and YENEEA. V was pared by 0 bases and J by 2 bases, with 4 bases between. The DNA for the CDR3 is TGTGCCAGCAGCTTAGAGATTCAAGAGACCCAGTACTTC. It yields the protein CASSLEIQETQYF.

This clone was picked up one time. This chain links TRBV7-2 with TRBJ1-4; D unresolved. The V gene's germline CDR1 is SGHTA and CDR2 FQGNSA. V dropped 4 bases and J dropped 8 bases, with 11 bases sitting between them. There are 13 residues in the CDR3. The CDR3 nucleotides read TGTGCCAGCAGCTCTTATACGAGAGAAAAACTGTTTTTT. Encoded protein: CASSSYTREKLFF. Together with reference TRBV7-2 and TRBJ1-4, the CDR3 gives the full variable domain: GAGVSQSPSNKVTEKGKDVELRCDPISGHTALYWYRQSLGQGLEFLIYFQGNSAPDKSGLPSDRFSAERTGGSVSTLTIQRTQQEDSAVYLCASSSYTREKLFFGSGTQLSVL.

CDR3 sequence (DNA): TGTGCCAGCAGCCTCTACCATGGGACAGGGCAGTTCTTC. Its translation is CASSLYHGTGQFF. The chain uses TRBV11-2 and TRBJ2-1, with TRBD1 matching over 8 bases. Losses at the gene ends were 5 bases for V and 12 bases for J; bases not matched to a gene: 9. Germline CDR1 SGHAT, CDR2 FQNNGV. This CDR3 contains 13 residues.

The chain recombines TRBV7-2 with TRBJ2-1; 11 bases line up with TRBD2. Trimming took 5 bases from V and 7 from J; bases not matched to a gene: 4. Germline-derived CDR1 and CDR2 are SGHTA and FQGNSA. This CDR3 has 14 residues. The DNA of the CDR3 is TGTGCCAGCAGCAAGGGACTAGCGGTAAATGAGCAGTTCTTC. This sequence encodes CASSKGLAVNEQFF.

V and J are TRBV6-2 or TRBV6-3 and TRBJ2-7; D not resolved. This CDR3 is 14 amino acids long. The V and J ends lost 6 bases and 7 bases respectively, with 19 bases between them. Looked up from germline, CDR1 is MNHEY and CDR2 is SVGEGT. CDR3 coding DNA: TGTGCCAGCAGCCCCAGATATAAAGGTGGGGAGCAGTACGTC. Amino acids: CASSPRYKGGEQYV.

The rearrangement uses TRBV4-3 and TRBJ1-4; a weak D match, TRBD1 (6 bases). The CDR3 is 15 residues long. Trimming removed 4 bases at V and 8 bases at J, with 17 bases between. Germline loops: CDR1 LGHNA, CDR2 YSLEER. CDR3 loop: CASSRLTGVEEKLFF. DNA of the CDR3: TGCGCCAGCAGCCGATTGACAGGAGTGGAGGAAAAACTGTTTTTT.

The chain employs TRBV4-2 and TRBJ1-2; 7 bases match TRBD1. After removal of 0 bases from V and 6 bases from J, the junction contained 10 bases not matched to a gene. The CDR3 covers 16 residues. Per the germline V gene, CDR1 is LGHNA and CDR2 is YNFKEQ. CDR3 amino acids: CASSQDPGTAENGYTF. In nucleotides, the CDR3 is TGTGCCAGCAGCCAAGATCCCGGGACAGCGGAGAATGGCTACACCTTC.

V is TRBV5-4 and J is TRBJ2-2; 14 nucleotides align to TRBD2. The CDR3 spans 16 residues. J was trimmed by 6 bases and V by 3 bases; bases with no gene match: 4. Germline V gives CDR1 SGHNT, CDR2 YYREEE (reference sequence). CDR3 amino acids: CASSWGLAGAAGELFF. The DNA of the CDR3 is TGTGCCAGCAGCTGGGGACTAGCGGGAGCCGCCGGGGAGCTGTTTTTT.

The chain carries TRBV18 and TRBJ1-3; 8 nucleotides match TRBD1. Trimming removed 3 bases from V and 0 bases from J; junction bases left unmatched: 4. Germline values: CDR1 KGHSH, CDR2 LQKENI. The CDR3 runs 16 residues. The CDR3 nucleotides read TGTGCCAGCTCACCGAGGACAGGGACCTCTGGAAACACCATATATTTT. Translating gives CASSPRTGTSGNTIYF. The whole variable domain, remainder taken from reference TRBV18 and TRBJ1-3, is NAGVMQNPRHLVRRRGQEARLRCSPMKGHSHVYWYRQLPEEGLKFMVYLQKENIIDESGMPKERFSAEFPKEGPSILRIQQVVRGDSAAYFCASSPRTGTSGNTIYFGEGSWLTVV.

Regarding this clone: Other nucleotide sequences in the sample specify the same CDR3. The chain has TRBV7-3 and TRBJ2-7; TRBD2 agrees at 7 bases. The CDR3 has 14 amino acids. CDR1 is SGHTA and CDR2 is FQGTGA in the germline V gene. Losses at the gene ends were 5 bases for V and 1 base for J; bases not matched to a gene: 5. The CDR3 reads CASSPGRGSYEQYF. The CDR3 DNA reads as TGTGCCAGCAGCCCGGGGCGGGGGTCCTACGAGCAGTACTTC.

The chain joins TRBV7-6 to TRBJ1-2; D uncertain. CDR1 is SGHVS, CDR2 FNYEAQ, per germline. The V end lost 5 bases, the J end lost 3 bases, and 13 bases lay between the germline ends. The CDR3 has 14 amino acids. The CDR3 DNA sequence: TGTGCCAGCAGCCCAGCGGACGGAGACTATGGCTACACCTTC. It encodes CASSPADGDYGYTF.

J is TRBJ2-5 and V is TRBV29-1; the D is unclear. Germline V gene sequence: CDR1 SQVTM, CDR2 ANQGSEA. This CDR3 spans 13 amino acids. Trimming shortened V by 7 bases and J by 1 base, and 13 bases separated the two germline ends. CDR3 sequence: CSGATVSQETQYF. The CDR3 DNA reads as TGCAGCGGTGCAACAGTTAGCCAAGAGACCCAGTACTTC.

The CDR3 here is CASSSDINSPLHF. CDR3 DNA: TGTGCCAGCAGTTCGGACATTAATTCACCCCTCCACTTT. The chain has TRBV6-6 and TRBJ1-6, with D perhaps TRBD1 (5 bases). CDR1 and CDR2 (germline): MNHNY, SVGAGI (reference sequence). The CDR3 extends over 13 amino acids. Trimming cost V 4 bases and J 6 bases, with 7 bases left between them.

For the CDR3, the DNA is TGTGCCAGCAGCCTCCCAGGGGGGCCCTACGAGCAGTACTTC. Its protein product is CASSLPGGPYEQYF. The chain combines TRBV13 with TRBJ2-7; D might be TRBD1 (7 bases). The CDR3 length is 14 residues. V was cut by 5 bases and J by 2 bases, with 13 bases left in between. The germline gives CDR1 PRHDT, CDR2 FYEKMQ (reference sequence).

The CDR3 DNA is TGTGCCAGCAGTGGAGTGGGGGCCACAGATACGCAGTATTTT. Translated: CASSGVGATDTQYF. The V and J genes are TRBV2 and TRBJ2-3, with D perhaps matching TRBD1 (6 bases). With 4 bases removed from V and 2 bases from J, the gap between germline ends came to 10 bases. The CDR3 runs to 14 residues. Germline CDR1 is SNHLY and CDR2 is FYNNEI.

The chain is built from TRBV5-1 and TRBJ1-2, with D maybe TRBD1 (6 bases). V lost 1 base and J 1 base, leaving 8 bases between the germline ends. The CDR3 contains 14 residues. Per germline, CDR1 SGHRS and CDR2 YFSETQ. CDR3 nucleotide sequence: TGCGCCAGCAGCTTGACAGGGAATAACTATGGCTACACCTTC. This codes for CASSLTGNNYGYTF.

The rearrangement uses TRBV4-1 and TRBJ1-2; 9 positions agree with TRBD1. This CDR3 has 14 amino acids. Losses at the gene ends were 10 bases for V and 6 bases for J; bases not matched to a gene: 12. Germline-derived CDR1 and CDR2 are MGHRA and YSYEKL. CDR3 nucleotides: TGCGCCACCGCCCGTAACCACAGGGGGCATGGCTACACCTTC. Its translation: CATARNHRGHGYTF.

This chain links TRBV7-2 with TRBJ1-4; D not resolved. Germline V lookup: CDR1 SGHTA, CDR2 FQGNSA. This CDR3 has 15 residues. Trimming removed 9 bases from V and 6 bases from J, with 20 bases in between. CDR3 DNA: TGTGCCAGTAGGCCAAGGGCAGCCGGAGATGAAAAACTGTTTTTT. Its translation: CASRPRAAGDEKLFF.

The chain employs TRBV28 and TRBJ2-6, with TRBD1 matching 9 bases. Trimming took 4 bases from V and 0 from J; bases not matched to a gene: 7. The CDR3 contains 18 residues. CDR1 and CDR2 (germline): MDHEN, SYDVKM. CDR3 DNA sequence: TGTGCCAGCAGTTCTCGGACAGGGGACTCCTCTGGGGCCAACGTCCTGACTTTC. It encodes CASSSRTGDSSGANVLTF.

The rearrangement links TRBV4-2 to TRBJ1-1; D is possibly TRBD1 (6 bases). Between the trimmed V and J ends, which lost 4 bases and 1 base, there was a span of 10 bases. The CDR3 has 14 residues. CDR1 and CDR2 from the germline V gene are LGHNA and YNFKEQ. CDR3 region: CASSRTDRNTEAFF. CDR3 DNA: TGTGCCAGCAGCCGGACGGACAGGAACACTGAAGCTTTCTTT.

CDR3 in DNA: TGTGCCAGTAGTATAGGGACGCAGGGCAAGGCCTACAATGAGCAGTTCTTC. Translation gives CASSIGTQGKAYNEQFF. V is TRBV19 and J is TRBJ2-1; TRBD1 might be the D (5 bases). The germline CDR1 and CDR2 sequences are LNHDA and SQIVND (reference sequence). The CDR3 spans 17 residues. Trimming took off 1 base at V and 2 bases at J, with 15 bases between the two ends.

This clone showed up just once. V gene TRBV4-1 combines with J gene TRBJ1-5, with 10 positions matching TRBD1. Trimming took 4 bases from V and 0 from J; bases not matched to a gene: 3. The CDR3 spans 16 residues. CDR1 and CDR2 from the germline V gene are MGHRA and YSYEKL. In DNA, the CDR3 is TGCGCCAGCAGCCGACGGGACAGGGGTAGCAATCAGCCCCAGCATTTT. Translating gives CASSRRDRGSNQPQHF.